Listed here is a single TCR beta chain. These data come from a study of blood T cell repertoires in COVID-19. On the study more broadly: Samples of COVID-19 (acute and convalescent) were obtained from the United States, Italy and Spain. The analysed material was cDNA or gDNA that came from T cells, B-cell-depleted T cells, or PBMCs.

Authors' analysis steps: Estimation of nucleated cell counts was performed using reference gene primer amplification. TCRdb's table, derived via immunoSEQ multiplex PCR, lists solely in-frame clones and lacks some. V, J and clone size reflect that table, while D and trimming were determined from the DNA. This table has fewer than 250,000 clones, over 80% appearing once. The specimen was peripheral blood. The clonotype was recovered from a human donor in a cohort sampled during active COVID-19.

The CDR3: CASSPTGVGETQYF. For the CDR3, the DNA is TGTGCCAGCAGCCCCACAGGGGTCGGGGAGACCCAGTACTTC. The V call is TRBV5-6, the J call TRBJ2-5; 7 bases are a match to TRBD1. CDR1 and CDR2 (germline): SGHDT, YYEEEE. The junction had 8 bases not matched to a gene; V was cut back by 4 bases and J by 5 bases. This CDR3 spans 14 amino acids.